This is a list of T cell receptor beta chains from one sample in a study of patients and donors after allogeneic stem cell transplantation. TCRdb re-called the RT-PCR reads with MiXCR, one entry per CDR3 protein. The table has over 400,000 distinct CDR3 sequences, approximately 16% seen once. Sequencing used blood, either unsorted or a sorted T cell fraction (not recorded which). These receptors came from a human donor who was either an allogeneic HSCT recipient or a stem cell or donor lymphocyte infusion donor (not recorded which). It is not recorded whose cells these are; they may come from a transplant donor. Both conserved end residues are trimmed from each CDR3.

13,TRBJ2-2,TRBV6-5,ASSYRMRGAGELF
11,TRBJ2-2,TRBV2,ASKTSVTGELF
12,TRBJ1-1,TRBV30,AWRRGLKNTEAF
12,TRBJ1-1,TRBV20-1,SARASTTRRLAF
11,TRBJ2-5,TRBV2,ASTGMGSETQY
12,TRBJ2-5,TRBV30,AWNGKALEETQY
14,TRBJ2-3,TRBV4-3,ASSRQLAGGPDTQY
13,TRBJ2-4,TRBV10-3,AITGTGQFKNIQY
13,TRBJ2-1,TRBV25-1,ASSELSGGRDEQF
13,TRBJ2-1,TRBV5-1,ASSLPGTERNEQF
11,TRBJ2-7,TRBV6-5,ASSYSPGSEQY
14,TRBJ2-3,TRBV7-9,ASTFSRLVGTDTQY
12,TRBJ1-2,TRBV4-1,ASSPPWTDYGYT
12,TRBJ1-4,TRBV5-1,ASSLGELSEKLF
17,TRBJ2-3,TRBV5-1,ASSPLGTGRNLSPDTQY
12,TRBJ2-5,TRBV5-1,ASSPISGEETQY
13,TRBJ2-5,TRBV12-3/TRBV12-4,AIHLLADNQETQY
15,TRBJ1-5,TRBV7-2,ASSLTGPLGGNQPQH
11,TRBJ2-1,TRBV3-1,ASSQVKYNEQF
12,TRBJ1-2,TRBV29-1,SVGMMGGSYGYT
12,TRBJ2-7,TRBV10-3,AISRRGGDYEQY
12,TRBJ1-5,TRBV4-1,ASSQVWKNQPQH
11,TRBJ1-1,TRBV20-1,SARGHRNTEAF
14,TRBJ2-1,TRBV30,AWKGDGYSSYNEQF
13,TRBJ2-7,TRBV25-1,ASSERRPASYEQY
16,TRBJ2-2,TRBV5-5,ASSPERVQRGNTGELF
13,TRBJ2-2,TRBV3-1,ASSRTTSARGELF
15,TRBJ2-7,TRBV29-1,SVEEDWHSGETYEQY
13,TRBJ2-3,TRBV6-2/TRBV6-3,ASVQDRVNADTQY
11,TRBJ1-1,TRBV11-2,ASSYTGLAEAF
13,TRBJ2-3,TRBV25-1,ASSGTGGGTDTQY
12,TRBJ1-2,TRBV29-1,SVEDRGRVYGYT
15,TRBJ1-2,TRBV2,ASSDGFEGWTGDGYT